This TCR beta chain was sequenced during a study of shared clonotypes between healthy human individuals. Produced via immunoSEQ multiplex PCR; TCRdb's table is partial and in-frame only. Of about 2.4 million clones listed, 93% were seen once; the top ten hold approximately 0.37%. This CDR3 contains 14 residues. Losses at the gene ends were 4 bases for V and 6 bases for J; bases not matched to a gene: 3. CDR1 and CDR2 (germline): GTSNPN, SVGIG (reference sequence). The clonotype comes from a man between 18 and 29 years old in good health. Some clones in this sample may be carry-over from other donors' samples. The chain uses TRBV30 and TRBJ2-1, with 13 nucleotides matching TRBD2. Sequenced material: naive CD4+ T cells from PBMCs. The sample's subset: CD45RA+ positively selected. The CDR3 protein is CAWKRTSGSNEQFF. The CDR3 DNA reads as TGTGCCTGGAAAAGGACTAGCGGGAGCAATGAGCAGTTCTTC.